These T cell receptor beta chains were read from a single sample in a study of T cells in Graves' hyperthyroidism and ophthalmopathy. TCRdb recomputed calls from the multiplex PCR reads with MiXCR, one row per CDR3 protein. The profile covers hundreds of thousands of distinct CDR3 sequences, with roughly 40% appearing a single time and 8% to 9% taken by the ten largest. The specimen sequenced was blood. Receptor source: a man aged 18-30 years with Graves' hyperthyroidism. Each CDR3 is given with its conserved first and last residue. The D gene is left open where the match is weak. Rows may omit the clone size; those that give it use once, few, many or a size class.

>TRBJ2-7|TRBV5-1|.|many
CASSSFGGTTYEQYF
TGCGCCAGCAGCTCATTCGGCGGGACCACCTACGAGCAGTACTTC
>TRBJ2-7|TRBV4-3|.|.
CASSQDASDFYSYEQYF
TGCGCCAGCAGCCAAGATGCCTCGGACTTCTACTCCTACGAGCAGTACTTC
>TRBJ1-6|TRBV7-8|.|few
CASSLGAAYNSPLHF
TGTGCCAGCAGCTTAGGGGCAGCCTATAATTCACCCCTCCACTTT
>TRBJ1-4|TRBV7-2|TRBD1|.
CASSHLAGQHATNEKLFF
TGTGCCAGCAGCCACTTAGCGGGACAGCACGCAACTAATGAAAAACTGTTTTTT
>TRBJ2-7|TRBV2|TRBD2|.
CASRGTSGGGNTQYF
TGTGCCAGCAGGGGGACTAGCGGGGGGGGAAATACGCAGTACTTC
>TRBJ2-7|TRBV2|.|many
CASSDESYEQYF
TGTGCCAGCAGTGATGAATCCTACGAGCAGTACTTC
>TRBJ2-2|TRBV9|.|.
CASRFSNTGELFF
TGTGCCAGCAGGTTCTCGAACACCGGGGAGCTGTTTTTT
>TRBJ2-7|TRBV2|TRBD1|many
CASTQGTGRVYEQYF
TGTGCCAGCACCCAGGGGACAGGGCGTGTTTACGAGCAGTACTTC
>TRBJ1-2|TRBV3-1|.|.
CASSQVETFYTF
TGTGCCAGCAGCCAAGTCGAAACCTTCTACACCTTC
>TRBJ2-5|TRBV7-2|.|.
CASSLGSEETRYF
TGTGCCAGCAGCTTGGGCTCCGAAGAGACCCGGTACTTC
>TRBJ2-7|TRBV19|TRBD2|.
CARPSSGNEQYF
TGTGCCAGGCCCTCTAGCGGGAACGAGCAGTACTTC
>TRBJ1-1|TRBV6-5|.|.
CASSYSSVAFF
TGTGCCAGCAGTTACTCGAGCGTGGCTTTCTTT
>TRBJ2-2|TRBV19|.|few
CASSFLSASGELFF
TGTGCCAGTAGTTTTCTCAGTGCTTCGGGGGAGCTGTTTTTT
>TRBJ1-3|TRBV12-3/TRBV12-4|.|few
CASRFDRLSGNTIYF
TGTGCCAGCAGGTTTGACAGGCTCTCTGGAAACACCATATATTTT
>TRBJ2-7|TRBV6-5|TRBD2|few
CATSDSRTSGEQYF
TGTGCCACCAGTGATTCGCGGACTAGCGGCGAGCAGTACTTC
>TRBJ2-6|TRBV6-6|TRBD1|.
CASRTTGAGANVLTF
TGTGCCAGCAGAACCACAGGGGCTGGGGCCAACGTCCTGACTTTC
>TRBJ1-2|TRBV7-8|.|many
CASSDGTDYGYTF
TGTGCCAGCAGCGACGGGACGGACTATGGCTACACCTTC